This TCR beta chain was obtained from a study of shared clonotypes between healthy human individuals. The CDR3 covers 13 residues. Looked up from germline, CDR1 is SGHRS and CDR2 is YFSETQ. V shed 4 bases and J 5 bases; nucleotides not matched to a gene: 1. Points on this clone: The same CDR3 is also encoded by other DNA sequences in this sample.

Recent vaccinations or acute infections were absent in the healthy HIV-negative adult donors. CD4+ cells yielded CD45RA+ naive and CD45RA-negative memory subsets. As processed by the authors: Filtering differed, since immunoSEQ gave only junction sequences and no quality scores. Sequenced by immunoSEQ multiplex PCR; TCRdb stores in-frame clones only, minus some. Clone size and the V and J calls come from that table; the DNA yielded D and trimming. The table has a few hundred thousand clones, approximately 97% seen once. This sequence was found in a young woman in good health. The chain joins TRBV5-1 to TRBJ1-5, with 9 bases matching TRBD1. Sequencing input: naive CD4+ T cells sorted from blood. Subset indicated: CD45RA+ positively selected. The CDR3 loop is CASSRQGDQPQHF. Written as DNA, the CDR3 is TGCGCCAGCAGCCGACAGGGGGATCAGCCCCAGCATTTT.